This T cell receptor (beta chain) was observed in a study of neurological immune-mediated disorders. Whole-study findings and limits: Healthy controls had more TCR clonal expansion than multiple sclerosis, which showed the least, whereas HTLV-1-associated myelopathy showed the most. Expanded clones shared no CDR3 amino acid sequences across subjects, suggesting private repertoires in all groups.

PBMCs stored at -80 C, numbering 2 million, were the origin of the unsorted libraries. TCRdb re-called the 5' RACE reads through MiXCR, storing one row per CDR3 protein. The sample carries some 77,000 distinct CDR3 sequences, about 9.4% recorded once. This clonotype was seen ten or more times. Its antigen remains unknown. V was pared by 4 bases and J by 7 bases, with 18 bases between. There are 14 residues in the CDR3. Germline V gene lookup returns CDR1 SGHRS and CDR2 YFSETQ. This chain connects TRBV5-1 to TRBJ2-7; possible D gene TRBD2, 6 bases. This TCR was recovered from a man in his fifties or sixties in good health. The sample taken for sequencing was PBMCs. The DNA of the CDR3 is TGCGCCAGCAGCCCCGATTTCGGGGCGGGAGAGCAGTACTTC. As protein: CASSPDFGAGEQYF.